This T cell receptor (beta chain) appears in the sequencing data of a study of T cell responses to AZD1222 COVID-19 vaccine. Study as a whole: Second doses that came at about 4 or about 12 weeks were put together. Overall study findings and caveats: Targets within unmutated variant regions were reportedly found for nearly half of spike-specific TCRs. Only six or seven AZD1222 recipients were seropositive at baseline. Vaccine-associated CD4 TCRs ranged over spike, dominating at 160-218 and 743-854.

V was cut by 2 bases and J by 5 bases, with 10 bases left in between. Looked up from germline, CDR1 is KGHSH and CDR2 is LQKENI. The CDR3 runs 14 residues. On this clone: The antigen remains undetermined.

The table came from immunoSEQ multiplex PCR; TCRdb's copy has only in-frame clones and leaves some out. The sample includes more than 100,000 clones, 89% seen only once; the top ten take about 4.1%. The genes are TRBV18 and TRBJ2-1; D is unclear. The sequenced sample was peripheral blood, obtained on day 0 of AZD1222 vaccination. This TCR was sampled from an adult in good health. CDR3 in DNA: TGTGCCAGCTCACCAACTGGTGGGGACAATGAGCAGTTCTTC. Amino acid sequence: CASSPTGGDNEQFF.